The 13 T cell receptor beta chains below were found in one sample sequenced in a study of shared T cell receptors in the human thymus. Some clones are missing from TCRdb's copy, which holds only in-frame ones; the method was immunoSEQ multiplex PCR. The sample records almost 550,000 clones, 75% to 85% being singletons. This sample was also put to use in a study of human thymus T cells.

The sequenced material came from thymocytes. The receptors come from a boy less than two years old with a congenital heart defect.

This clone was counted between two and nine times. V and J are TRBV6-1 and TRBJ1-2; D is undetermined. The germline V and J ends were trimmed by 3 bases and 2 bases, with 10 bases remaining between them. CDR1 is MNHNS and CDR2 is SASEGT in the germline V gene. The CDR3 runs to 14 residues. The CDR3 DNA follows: TGTGCCAGCAGTGACTTCTACGGGAACTATGGCTACACCTTC. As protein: CASSDFYGNYGYTF.

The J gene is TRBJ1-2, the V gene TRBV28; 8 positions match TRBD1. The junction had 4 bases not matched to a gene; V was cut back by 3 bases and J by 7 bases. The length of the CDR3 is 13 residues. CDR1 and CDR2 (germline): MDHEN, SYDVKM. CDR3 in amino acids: CASSLDREFGYTF. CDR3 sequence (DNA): TGTGCCAGCAGTTTGGACAGGGAGTTTGGCTACACCTTC.

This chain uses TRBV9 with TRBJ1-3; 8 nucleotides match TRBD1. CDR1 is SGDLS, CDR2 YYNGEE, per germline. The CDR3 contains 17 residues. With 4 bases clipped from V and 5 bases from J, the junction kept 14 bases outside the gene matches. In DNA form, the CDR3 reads TGTGCCAGCAGCCCTCGGCCCCATAGGACAGGGCGAAACACCATATATTTT. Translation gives CASSPRPHRTGRNTIYF.

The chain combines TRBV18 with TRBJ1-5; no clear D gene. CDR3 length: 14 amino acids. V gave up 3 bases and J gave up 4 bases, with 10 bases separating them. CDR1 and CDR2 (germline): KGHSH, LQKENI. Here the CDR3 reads CASSPPTSNQPQHF. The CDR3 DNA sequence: TGTGCCAGCTCACCGCCTACTTCGAATCAGCCCCAGCATTTT.

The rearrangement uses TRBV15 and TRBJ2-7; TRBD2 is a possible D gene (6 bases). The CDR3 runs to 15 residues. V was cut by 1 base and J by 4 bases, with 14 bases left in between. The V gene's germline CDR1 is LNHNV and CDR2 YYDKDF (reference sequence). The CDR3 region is CATSRGRPRGYEQYF. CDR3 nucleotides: TGTGCCACCAGCAGAGGAAGACCCCGGGGGTACGAGCAGTACTTC.

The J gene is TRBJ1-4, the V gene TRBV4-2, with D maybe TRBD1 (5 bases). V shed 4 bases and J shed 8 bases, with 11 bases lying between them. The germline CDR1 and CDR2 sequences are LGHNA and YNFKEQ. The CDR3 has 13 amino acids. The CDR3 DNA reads TGTGCCAGCAGCCCCCGGGGGGGGGAAAAACTGTTTTTT. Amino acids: CASSPRGGEKLFF.

CDR3 DNA sequence: TGCGCCAGCAGCCAAGAGAGTGGGATAGCGGGAGTTTCCAAGTTCTTC. Protein product: CASSQESGIAGVSKFF. The rearrangement uses TRBV4-1 and TRBJ2-1, with TRBD2 identical over 9 bases. CDR1 MGHRA and CDR2 YSYEKL come from the germline V gene. This CDR3 is 16 amino acids long. V lost 0 bases and J lost 14; bases outside the gene matches: 14.

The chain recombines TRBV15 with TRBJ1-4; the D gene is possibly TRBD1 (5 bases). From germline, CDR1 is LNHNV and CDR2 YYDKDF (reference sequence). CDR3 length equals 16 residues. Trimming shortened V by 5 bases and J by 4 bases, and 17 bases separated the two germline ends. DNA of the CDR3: TGTGCCACCAGCGTTTCTCGGACACGGCATAATGAAAAACTGTTTTTT. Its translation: CATSVSRTRHNEKLFF.

Written as DNA, the CDR3 is TGTGCCAGCAGTTTAATTGCGTCCCCGACCCCGCTAGGAGGGACCCAGTACTTC. Protein sequence: CASSLIASPTPLGGTQYF. The chain has TRBV28 and TRBJ2-5, with D tentatively TRBD2 (5 bases). Looked up from germline, CDR1 is MDHEN and CDR2 is SYDVKM. This CDR3 spans 18 amino acids. The V and J ends lost 2 bases and 7 bases respectively, with 26 bases between them.

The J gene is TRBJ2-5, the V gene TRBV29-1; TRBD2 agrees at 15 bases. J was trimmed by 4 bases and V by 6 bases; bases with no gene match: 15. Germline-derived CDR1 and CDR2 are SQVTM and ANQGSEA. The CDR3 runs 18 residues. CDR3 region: CSVAGLAGGPSVRETQYF. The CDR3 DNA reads TGCAGCGTAGCCGGACTAGCGGGAGGGCCGAGTGTGAGAGAGACCCAGTACTTC.

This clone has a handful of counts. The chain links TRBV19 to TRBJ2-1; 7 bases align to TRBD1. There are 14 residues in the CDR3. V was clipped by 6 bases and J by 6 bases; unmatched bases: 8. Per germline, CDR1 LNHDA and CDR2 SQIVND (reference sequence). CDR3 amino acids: CASSQGQRANEQFF. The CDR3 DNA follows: TGTGCCAGTAGCCAGGGACAGAGGGCCAATGAGCAGTTCTTC.

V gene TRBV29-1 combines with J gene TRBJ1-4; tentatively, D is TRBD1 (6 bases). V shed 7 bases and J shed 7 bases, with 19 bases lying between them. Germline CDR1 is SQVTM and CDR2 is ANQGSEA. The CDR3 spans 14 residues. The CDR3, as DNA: TGCAGCGCCACAGTGGGGGCGGATGGTGAAAAACTGTTTTTT. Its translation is CSATVGADGEKLFF.

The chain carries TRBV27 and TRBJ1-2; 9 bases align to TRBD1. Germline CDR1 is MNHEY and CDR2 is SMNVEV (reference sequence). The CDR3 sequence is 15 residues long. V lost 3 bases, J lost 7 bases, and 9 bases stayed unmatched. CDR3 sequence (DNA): TGTGCCAGCAGTTTCCGACAGGGGGGAAGGGGTGGCTACACCTTC. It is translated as CASSFRQGGRGGYTF.